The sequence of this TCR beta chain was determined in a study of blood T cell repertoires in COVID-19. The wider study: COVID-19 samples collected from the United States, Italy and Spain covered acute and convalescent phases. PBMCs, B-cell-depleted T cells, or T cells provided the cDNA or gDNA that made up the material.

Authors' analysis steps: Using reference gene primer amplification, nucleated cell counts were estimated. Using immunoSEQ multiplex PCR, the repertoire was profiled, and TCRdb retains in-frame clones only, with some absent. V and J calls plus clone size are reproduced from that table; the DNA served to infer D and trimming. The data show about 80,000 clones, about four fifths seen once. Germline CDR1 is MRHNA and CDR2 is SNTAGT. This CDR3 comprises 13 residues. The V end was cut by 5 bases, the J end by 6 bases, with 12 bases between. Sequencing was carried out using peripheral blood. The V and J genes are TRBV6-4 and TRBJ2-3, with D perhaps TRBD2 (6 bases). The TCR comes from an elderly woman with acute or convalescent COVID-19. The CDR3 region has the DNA TGTGCCAGCAGTTTGGAGGCGGGGGATACGCAGTATTTT. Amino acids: CASSLEAGDTQYF.